Sequencing of this T cell receptor beta chain was carried out in a study of T cell changes during pregnancy in multiple sclerosis. The method was immunoSEQ multiplex PCR; TCRdb's version includes in-frame clones alone and lacks a portion of them. The table records 61,000 or so clones, about 93% of them present only once. The germline gives CDR1 ENHRY, CDR2 SYGVKD. V gave up 2 bases and J gave up 5 bases, with 15 bases separating them. This CDR3 is 16 amino acids long. The receptor was isolated from a female donor with multiple sclerosis, enrolled in a pregnancy study. The sequences come from CD4+ T cells from peripheral blood mononuclear cells, collected before pregnancy. This chain connects TRBV10-3 to TRBJ2-2; D is perhaps TRBD1 (6 bases). The CDR3 here is CAISERGGAWTGELFF. CDR3 bases: TGTGCCATCAGTGAGCGTGGGGGCGCTTGGACCGGGGAGCTGTTTTTT.